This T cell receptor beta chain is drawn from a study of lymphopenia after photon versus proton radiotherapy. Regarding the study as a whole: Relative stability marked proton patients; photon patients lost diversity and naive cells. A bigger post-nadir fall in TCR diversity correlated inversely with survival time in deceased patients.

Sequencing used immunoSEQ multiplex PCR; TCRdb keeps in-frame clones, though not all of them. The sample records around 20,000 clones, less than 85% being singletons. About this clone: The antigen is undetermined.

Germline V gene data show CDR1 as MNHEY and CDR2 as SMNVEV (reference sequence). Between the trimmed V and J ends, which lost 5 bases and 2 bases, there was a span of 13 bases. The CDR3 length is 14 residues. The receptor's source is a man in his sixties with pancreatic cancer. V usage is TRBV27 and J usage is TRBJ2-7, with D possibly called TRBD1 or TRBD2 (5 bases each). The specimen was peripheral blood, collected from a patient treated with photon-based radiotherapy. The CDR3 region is CASSGGRATYEQYF. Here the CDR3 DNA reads TGTGCCAGCAGTGGGGGACGGGCGACCTACGAGCAGTACTTC.